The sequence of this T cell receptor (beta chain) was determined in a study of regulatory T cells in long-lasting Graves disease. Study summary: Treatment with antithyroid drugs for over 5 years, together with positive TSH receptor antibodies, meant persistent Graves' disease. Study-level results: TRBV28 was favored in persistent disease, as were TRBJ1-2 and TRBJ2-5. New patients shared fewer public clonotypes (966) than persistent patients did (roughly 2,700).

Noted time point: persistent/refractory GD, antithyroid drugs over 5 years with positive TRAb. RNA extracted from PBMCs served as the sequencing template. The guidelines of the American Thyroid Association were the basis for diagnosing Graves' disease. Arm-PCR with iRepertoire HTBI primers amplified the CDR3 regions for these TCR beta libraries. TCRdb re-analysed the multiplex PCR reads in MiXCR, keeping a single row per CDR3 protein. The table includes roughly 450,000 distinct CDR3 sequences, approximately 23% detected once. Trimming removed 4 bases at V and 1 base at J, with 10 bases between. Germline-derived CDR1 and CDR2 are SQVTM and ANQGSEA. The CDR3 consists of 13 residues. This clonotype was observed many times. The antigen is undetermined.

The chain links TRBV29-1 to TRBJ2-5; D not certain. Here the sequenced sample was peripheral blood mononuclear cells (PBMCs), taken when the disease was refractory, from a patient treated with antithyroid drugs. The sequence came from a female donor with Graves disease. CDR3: CSVAPPAQETQYF. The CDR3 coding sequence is TGCAGCGTTGCCCCACCGGCCCAAGAGACCCAGTACTTC.